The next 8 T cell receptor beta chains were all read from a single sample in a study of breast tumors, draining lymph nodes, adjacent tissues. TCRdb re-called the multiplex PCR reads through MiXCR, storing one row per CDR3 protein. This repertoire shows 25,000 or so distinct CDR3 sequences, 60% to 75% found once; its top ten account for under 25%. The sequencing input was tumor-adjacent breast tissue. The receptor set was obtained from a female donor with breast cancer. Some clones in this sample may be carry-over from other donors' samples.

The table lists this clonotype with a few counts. The chain's CDR3 is CASSDKGLAGDGSTDTQYF. CDR3 DNA: TGTGCCAGCTCAGACAAAGGACTAGCGGGAGACGGAAGCACAGATACGCAGTATTTT. The V gene is TRBV2, the J gene TRBJ2-3, with 13 bases lining up with TRBD2. The CDR3 spans 19 residues. The trim removed 8 bases at V and 0 bases at J, leaving 14 bases unmatched. Per germline, CDR1 SNHLY and CDR2 FYNNEI.

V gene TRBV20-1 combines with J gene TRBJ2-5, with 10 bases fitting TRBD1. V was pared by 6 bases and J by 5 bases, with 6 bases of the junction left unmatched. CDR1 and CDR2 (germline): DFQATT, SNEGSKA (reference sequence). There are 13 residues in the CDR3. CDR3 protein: CSAPGQGRETQYF. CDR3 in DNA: TGCAGTGCCCCGGGACAGGGGAGGGAGACCCAGTACTTC.

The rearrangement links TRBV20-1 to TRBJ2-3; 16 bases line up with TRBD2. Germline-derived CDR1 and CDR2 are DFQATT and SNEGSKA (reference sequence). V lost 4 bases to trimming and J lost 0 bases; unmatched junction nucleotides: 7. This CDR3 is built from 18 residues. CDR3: CSANPGLAGGPSTDTQYF. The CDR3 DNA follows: TGCAGTGCTAACCCGGGACTAGCGGGAGGGCCTAGCACAGATACGCAGTATTTT.

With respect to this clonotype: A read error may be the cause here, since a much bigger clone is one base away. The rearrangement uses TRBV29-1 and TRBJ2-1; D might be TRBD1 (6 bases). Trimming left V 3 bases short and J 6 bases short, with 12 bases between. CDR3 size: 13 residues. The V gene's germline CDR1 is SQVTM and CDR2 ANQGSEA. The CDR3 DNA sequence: TGCAGCGTTGACAGGGGCCCTTGCAATGAGCAGTTCTTC. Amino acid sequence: CSVDRGPCNEQFF.

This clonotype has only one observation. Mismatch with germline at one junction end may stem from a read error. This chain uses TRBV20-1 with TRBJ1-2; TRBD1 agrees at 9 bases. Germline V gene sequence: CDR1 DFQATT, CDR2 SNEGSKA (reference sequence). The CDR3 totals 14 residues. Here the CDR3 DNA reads TGCGGTGCTACTATGGGACAGGGTGGGTATGGCTACACCTTC. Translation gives CGATMGQGGYGYTF.

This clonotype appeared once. CDR3 nucleotides: TGTGCCACCAGGGGTAACACCGGGGAGCTGTTTTTT. It yields the protein CATRGNTGELFF. The chain links TRBV24-1 to TRBJ2-2; D gene unclear. Germline V gives CDR1 KGHDR, CDR2 SFDVKD. This CDR3 region has 12 residues. Trimming removed 7 bases at V and 2 bases at J, with 4 bases between.

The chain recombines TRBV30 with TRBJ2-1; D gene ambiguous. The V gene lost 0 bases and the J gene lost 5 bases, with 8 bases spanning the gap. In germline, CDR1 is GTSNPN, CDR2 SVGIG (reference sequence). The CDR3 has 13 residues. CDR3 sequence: CAWSVRLDNEQFF. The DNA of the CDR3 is TGTGCCTGGAGTGTCCGGCTCGACAATGAGCAGTTCTTC.

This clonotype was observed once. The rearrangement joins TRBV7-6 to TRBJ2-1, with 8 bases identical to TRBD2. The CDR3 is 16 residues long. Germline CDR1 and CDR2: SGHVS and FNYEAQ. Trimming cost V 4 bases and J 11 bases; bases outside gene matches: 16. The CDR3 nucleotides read TGTGCCAGCAGCTCAAAGGGACTAGGGACCCCTAGGAAGCAGTTCTTC. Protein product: CASSSKGLGTPRKQFF.